The 14 T cell receptor beta chains listed next were all sequenced from one sample in a study of blood T cell repertoires in COVID-19. The protocol was immunoSEQ multiplex PCR, while the TCRdb copy is restricted to in-frame clones and leaves out a portion. The sample records approximately 94,000 clones, 70% to 80% being singletons. Specimen: peripheral blood. Every receptor here comes from a man aged 65-85 years with active or convalescent COVID-19.

This chain links TRBV5-4 with TRBJ2-2; a weak D match, TRBD2 (5 bases). This CDR3 spans 15 amino acids. Germline loops: CDR1 SGHNT, CDR2 YYREEE (reference sequence). V gave up 5 bases and J gave up 1 base, with 12 bases separating them. Written as DNA, the CDR3 is TGTGCCAGCAGTTTCGGGGAGATGAACACCGGGGAGCTGTTTTTT. It codes for CASSFGEMNTGELFF.

The gene calls are TRBV2 and TRBJ2-1; 8 bases line up with TRBD2. The CDR3 runs to 16 residues. From germline, CDR1 is SNHLY and CDR2 FYNNEI. V shed 7 bases, J shed 0 bases, and the junction held 8 bases outside the gene matches. The CDR3 here is CASIRMGTSSYNEQFF. The CDR3 nucleotides are TGTGCCAGCATCCGTATGGGGACTAGCTCCTACAATGAGCAGTTCTTC.

This chain links TRBV19 with TRBJ2-2; 8 bases align to TRBD1. J lost 5 bases, V lost 6 bases, and 14 bases had no gene match. Germline CDR1 reads LNHDA; CDR2 reads SQIVND (reference sequence). The CDR3 consists of 17 residues. CDR3 region: CASSPSGQGLRTGELFF. CDR3 bases: TGTGCCAGTAGCCCCTCCGGACAGGGCTTGCGAACCGGGGAGCTGTTTTTT.

This clone has more than one count but fewer than ten. V usage is TRBV6-1 and J usage is TRBJ2-1, with 7 bases aligning to TRBD2. Germline assignment: CDR1 MNHNS and CDR2 SASEGT. V lost 2 bases, J lost 5 bases, and 6 bases stayed unmatched. The length of the CDR3 is 15 residues. CDR3: CASSEREAPHNEQFF. In nucleotides, the CDR3 is TGTGCCAGCAGTGAACGGGAGGCTCCACACAATGAGCAGTTCTTC.

Comment on this clone: An end of the junction differs from the germline gene, which may be a read error. The chain links TRBV19 to TRBJ2-2, with 10 positions matching TRBD2. CDR3 length equals 15 residues. Germline CDR1 LNHDA, CDR2 SQIVND (reference sequence). CDR3 bases: TGTGCCAGTAGAATAGCGGGAGGAGGCACCGGGGAGCTGTTTTTT. Its protein product is CASRIAGGGTGELFF.

The J gene is TRBJ1-6, the V gene TRBV5-1; TRBD1 agrees at 9 bases. V was clipped by 2 bases and J by 8 bases; unmatched bases: 5. The CDR3 spans 15 residues. The germline V gene encodes CDR1 SGHRS and CDR2 YFSETQ. CDR3 nucleotide sequence: TGCGCCAGCAGCTTACAGGGGGCAGTTGATTCACCCCTCCACTTT. Its translation is CASSLQGAVDSPLHF.

This clone was picked up a small number of times. The V and J genes are TRBV29-1 and TRBJ2-7, with a weak D call TRBD2 (5 bases). This CDR3 spans 12 amino acids. Germline assignment: CDR1 SQVTM and CDR2 ANQGSEA. V was pared by 3 bases and J by 3 bases, with 9 bases between. Here the CDR3 DNA reads TGCAGCGTTGATGTGGCGGGCTACGAGCAGTACTTC. Translated: CSVDVAGYEQYF.

The V and J genes are TRBV19 and TRBJ2-5; 14 bases fit TRBD2. This CDR3 is built from 17 residues. J was trimmed by 4 bases and V by 5 bases; bases with no gene match: 9. Germline V gives CDR1 LNHDA, CDR2 SQIVND (reference sequence). CDR3 bases: TGTGCCAGTAGTCGCCGACTAGCGGGAGGGCCTGTAGAGACCCAGTACTTC. Its translation is CASSRRLAGGPVETQYF.

The rearrangement links TRBV19 to TRBJ1-5, with no clear D. Germline V gives CDR1 LNHDA, CDR2 SQIVND (reference sequence). Trimming cost V 4 bases and J 1 base, with 11 bases left between them. This CDR3 comprises 15 residues. The CDR3 protein is CASSTPQHSNQPQHF. The CDR3 DNA is TGTGCCAGTAGTACCCCACAGCACAGCAATCAGCCCCAGCATTTT.

The chain uses TRBV12-5 and TRBJ2-7, with unresolved D. The V end lost 6 bases, the J end lost 7 bases, and 10 bases lay between the germline ends. CDR3 size: 11 residues. In germline, CDR1 is LGHNT, CDR2 FRNRAP. The CDR3 spells CASGRSFEQYF. CDR3 DNA: TGTGCTAGTGGCCGGTCGTTTGAGCAGTACTTC.

The rearrangement uses TRBV20-1 and TRBJ2-3; TRBD2 matches at 8 bases. Losses at the gene ends were 4 bases for V and 3 bases for J; bases not matched to a gene: 12. Germline values: CDR1 DFQATT, CDR2 SNEGSKA (reference sequence). This CDR3 has 16 residues. Here the CDR3 reads CSANERGGPGTDTQYF. In DNA form, the CDR3 reads TGCAGTGCTAATGAACGGGGGGGCCCCGGGACAGATACGCAGTATTTT.

The rearrangement uses TRBV6-5 and TRBJ2-7; 11 nucleotides line up with TRBD1. The CDR3 spans 14 residues. V trimming: 4 bases; J trimming: 2 bases; junction bases outside the gene matches: 1. CDR1 is MNHEY, CDR2 SVGAGI, per germline. The CDR3 nucleotides read TGTGCCAGCAGTTGGGGACAGGGGGCCTACGAGCAGTACTTC. As protein: CASSWGQGAYEQYF.

The rearrangement links TRBV5-6 to TRBJ2-2, with TRBD1 matching 8 bases. CDR1 and CDR2 (germline): SGHDT, YYEEEE. CDR3 size: 15 residues. The J segment lost 5 bases and the V segment lost 4 bases, leaving 7 bases of the junction unmatched. The CDR3 sequence is CASSLRDRRTGELFF. In DNA form, the CDR3 reads TGTGCCAGCAGCCTTCGGGACAGGCGGACCGGGGAGCTGTTTTTT.

The chain recombines TRBV5-1 with TRBJ1-1, with TRBD1 identical over 8 bases. With 4 bases clipped from V and 1 base from J, the junction kept 6 bases outside the gene matches. The germline V gene has CDR1 SGHRS and CDR2 YFSETQ. The CDR3 is 15 residues long. The CDR3 spells CASSSRQGQNTEAFF. The CDR3 DNA sequence: TGCGCCAGCAGCAGCCGACAGGGGCAGAACACTGAAGCTTTCTTT.